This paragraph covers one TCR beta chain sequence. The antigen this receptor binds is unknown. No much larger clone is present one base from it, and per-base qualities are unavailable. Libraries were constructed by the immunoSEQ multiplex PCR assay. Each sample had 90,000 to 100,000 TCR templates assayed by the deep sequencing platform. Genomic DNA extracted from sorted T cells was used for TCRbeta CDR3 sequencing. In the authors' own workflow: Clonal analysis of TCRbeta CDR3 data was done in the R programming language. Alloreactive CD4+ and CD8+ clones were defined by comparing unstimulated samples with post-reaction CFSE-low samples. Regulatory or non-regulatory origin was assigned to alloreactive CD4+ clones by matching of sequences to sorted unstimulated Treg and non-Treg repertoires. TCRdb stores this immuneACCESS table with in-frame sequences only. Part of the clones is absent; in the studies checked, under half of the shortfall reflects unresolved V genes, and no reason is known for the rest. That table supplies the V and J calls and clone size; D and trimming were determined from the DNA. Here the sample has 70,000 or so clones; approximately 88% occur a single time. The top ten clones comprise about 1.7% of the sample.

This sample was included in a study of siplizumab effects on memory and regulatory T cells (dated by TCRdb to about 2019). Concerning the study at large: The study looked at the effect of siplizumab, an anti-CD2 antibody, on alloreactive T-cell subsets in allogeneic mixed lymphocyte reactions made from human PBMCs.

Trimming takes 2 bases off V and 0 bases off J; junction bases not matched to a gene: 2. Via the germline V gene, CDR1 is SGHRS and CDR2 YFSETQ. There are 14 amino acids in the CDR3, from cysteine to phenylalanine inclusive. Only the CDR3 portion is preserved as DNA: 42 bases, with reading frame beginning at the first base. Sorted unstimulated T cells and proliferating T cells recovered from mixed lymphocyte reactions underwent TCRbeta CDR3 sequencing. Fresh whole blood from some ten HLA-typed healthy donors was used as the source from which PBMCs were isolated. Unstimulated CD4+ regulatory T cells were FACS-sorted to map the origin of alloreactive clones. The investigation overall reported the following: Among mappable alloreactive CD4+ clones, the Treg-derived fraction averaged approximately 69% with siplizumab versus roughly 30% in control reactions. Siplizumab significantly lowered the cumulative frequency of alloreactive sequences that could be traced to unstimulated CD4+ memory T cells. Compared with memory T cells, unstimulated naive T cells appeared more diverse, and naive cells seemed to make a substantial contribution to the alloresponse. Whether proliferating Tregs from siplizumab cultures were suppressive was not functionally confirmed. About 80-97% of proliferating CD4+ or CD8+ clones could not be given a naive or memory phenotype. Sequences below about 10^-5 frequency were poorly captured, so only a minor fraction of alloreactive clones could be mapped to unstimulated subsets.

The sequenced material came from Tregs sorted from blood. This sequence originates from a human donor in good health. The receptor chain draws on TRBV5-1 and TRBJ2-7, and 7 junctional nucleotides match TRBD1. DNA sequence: TGCGCCAGCAGCTTAACAGGGGTCTCCTACGAGCAGTACTTC. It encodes CASSLTGVSYEQYF.